The present T cell receptor (beta chain) was sequenced within a study of blood T cells in healthy people across ages. Germline V CDR1 and CDR2: MDHEN, SYDVKM. Between the trimmed V and J ends, which lost 6 bases and 3 bases, there was a span of 14 bases. The CDR3 loop spans 14 amino acids. A sample-barcoded 5' primer and a J-beta primer mix were used in a second PCR of roughly 7 to 11 cycles. MiXCR, run by TCRdb on the 5' RACE reads, gives a single entry per CDR3 protein. The sample yields approximately 1.5 million distinct CDR3 sequences, less than 45% seen once. The receptor's source is a woman aged 18-29 years in good health. The specimen sequenced was blood. The rearrangement uses TRBV28 and TRBJ1-1, with D possibly being TRBD1 (6 bases). The CDR3 nucleotides are TGTGCCAGCAGGACCAGGGGTCCTGACACTGAAGCTTTCTTT. Translation gives CASRTRGPDTEAFF.